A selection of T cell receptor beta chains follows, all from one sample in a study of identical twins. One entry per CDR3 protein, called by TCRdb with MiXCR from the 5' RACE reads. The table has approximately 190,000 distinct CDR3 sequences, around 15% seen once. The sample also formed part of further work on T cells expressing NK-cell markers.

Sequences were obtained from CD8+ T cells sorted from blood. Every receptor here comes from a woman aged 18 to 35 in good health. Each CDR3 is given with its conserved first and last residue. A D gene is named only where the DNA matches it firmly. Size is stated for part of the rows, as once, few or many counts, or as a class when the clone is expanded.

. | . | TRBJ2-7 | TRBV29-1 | TGCAGCGTTGTTGCCCGGACACGGGAGCAGTACTTC | CSVVARTREQYF
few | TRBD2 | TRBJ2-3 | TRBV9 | TGTGCCAGCAGCGCCGGGACTAGCGCCGGGAGCACAGATACGCAGTATTTT | CASSAGTSAGSTDTQYF
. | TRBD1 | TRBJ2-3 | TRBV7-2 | TGTGCCAGCAGCTTTGCCCTCTTTACGCGGGACAGGGAGACAGATACGCAGTATTTT | CASSFALFTRDRETDTQYF
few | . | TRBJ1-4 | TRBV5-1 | TGCGCCAGCAGCTTGGCACAGGGCCAGGGGGAAAAACTGTTTTTT | CASSLAQGQGEKLFF
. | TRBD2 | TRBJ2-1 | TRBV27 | TGTGCCAGCAGCCTACTACTAGCGTACGCGTACAATGAGCAGTTCTTC | CASSLLLAYAYNEQFF
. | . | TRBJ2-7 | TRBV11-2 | TGTGCCAGCAGCTTATATGGGATTCTCGACGAGCAGTACTTC | CASSLYGILDEQYF
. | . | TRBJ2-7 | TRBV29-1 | TGCAGCGTTGAAAATACAGGGCAGGGGTACGAGCAGTACTTC | CSVENTGQGYEQYF
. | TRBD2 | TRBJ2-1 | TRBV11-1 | TGTGCCAGCAGCTTAGGCGCTACCCCCGGGACTAGCGGGATTGAGCAGTTCTTC | CASSLGATPGTSGIEQFF
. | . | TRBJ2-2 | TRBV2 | TGTGCCTTAGGGGAGAGAGGGAACACCGGGGAGCTGTTTTTT | CALGERGNTGELFF
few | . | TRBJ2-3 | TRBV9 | TGTGCCAGCAGCGAGGCAGGCGGATCTAGCACAGATACGCAGTATTTT | CASSEAGGSSTDTQYF
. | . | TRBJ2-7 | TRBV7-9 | TGTGCCAGCAGCGCGAAGGAGGGGGCCTACTACGAGCAGTACTTC | CASSAKEGAYYEQYF
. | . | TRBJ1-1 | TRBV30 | TGTGCCTGGACCATCCTCGGGGGCACTGAAGCTTTCTTT | CAWTILGGTEAFF
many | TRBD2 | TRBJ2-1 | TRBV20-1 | TGCAGTGCTAGAGACGGGGGGGCGAATGAGCAGTTCTTC | CSARDGGANEQFF
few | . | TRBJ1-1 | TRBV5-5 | TGTGCCAGCAGCTTCCGAGGGAACTACATGAACACTGAAGCTTTCTTT | CASSFRGNYMNTEAFF
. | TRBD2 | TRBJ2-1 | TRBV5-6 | TGTGCCAGCAATAGCGGGGGGATGAATGAGCAGTTCTTC | CASNSGGMNEQFF
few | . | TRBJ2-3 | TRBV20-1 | TGCAGTGCTAGGGGAGTAGGGGGGCTCCCGCCAGATACGCAGTATTTT | CSARGVGGLPPDTQYF
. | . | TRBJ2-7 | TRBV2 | TGTGCCAGCATAGGCCGGACAACAGTCTCCGAGCAGTACTTC | CASIGRTTVSEQYF
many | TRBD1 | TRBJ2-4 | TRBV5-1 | TGCGCCAGCAGCCCATTATTTGACAGGGGATTGAACATTCAGTACTTC | CASSPLFDRGLNIQYF
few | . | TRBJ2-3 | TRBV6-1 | TGTGCCAGCAGTGACCTGGGACCGAGGACAGATACGCAGTATTTT | CASSDLGPRTDTQYF
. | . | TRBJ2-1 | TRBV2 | TGTGCCAGCAGGGGATTTGACGATGAGCAGTTCTTC | CASRGFDDEQFF
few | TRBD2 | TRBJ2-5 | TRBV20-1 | TGCAGTGCTAGAGATGAGACTAGCGGGACCCAAGAGACCCAGTACTTC | CSARDETSGTQETQYF
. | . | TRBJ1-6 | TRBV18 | TGTGCCAGCTCGTATAATTCACCCCTCCACTTT | CASSYNSPLHF
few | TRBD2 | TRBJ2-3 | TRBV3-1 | TGTGCCAGCAGCCAGTACACTAGCGGGCCGGCTGGTACGCAGTATTTT | CASSQYTSGPAGTQYF
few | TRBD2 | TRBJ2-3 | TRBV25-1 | TGTGCCAGCAGTGAGATAGCGGGTCTCACAGATACGCAGTATTTT | CASSEIAGLTDTQYF
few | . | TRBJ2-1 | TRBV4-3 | TGCGCCAGCAGCCTACGTGGACCCGGGGAGCAGTTCTTC | CASSLRGPGEQFF
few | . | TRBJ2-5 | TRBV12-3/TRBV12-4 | TGTGCCAGCTCGGAGGGTCCAGAGACCCAGTACTTC | CASSEGPETQYF
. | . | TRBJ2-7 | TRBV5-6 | TGTGCCAGCAGCGATTTGTCTGGTCCCGACCCCCTCGAGCAGTACTTC | CASSDLSGPDPLEQYF
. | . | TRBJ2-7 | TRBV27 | TGTGCCAGCAGTTTAAGCGGCAGGTCCTTTTCCTACGAGCAGTACTTC | CASSLSGRSFSYEQYF
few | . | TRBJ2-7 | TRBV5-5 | TGTGCCAGCAGCCGAGGGGGTGCGATAAGTTCCTACGAGCAGTACTTC | CASSRGGAISSYEQYF
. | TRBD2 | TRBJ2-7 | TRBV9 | TGTGCCAGCAGCCCTAGGAAATCCCGAGCGGGAGGGGAGCAGTACTTC | CASSPRKSRAGGEQYF
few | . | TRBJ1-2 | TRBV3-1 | TGTGCCAGCAGCCAAGTATACCCCCCTTATGGCTACACCTTC | CASSQVYPPYGYTF
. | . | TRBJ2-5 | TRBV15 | TGTGCCACCAGCAGAGGTCAAGAGACCCAGTACTTC | CATSRGQETQYF
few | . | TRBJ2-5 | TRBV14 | TGTGCCAGCAGCCCCAGGACAGCGTCGAGGACCCAGTACTTC | CASSPRTASRTQYF
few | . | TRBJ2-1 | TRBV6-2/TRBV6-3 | TGTGCCAGCAGCCTGCCTGGAGGGGTTTACAATGAGCAGTTCTTC | CASSLPGGVYNEQFF
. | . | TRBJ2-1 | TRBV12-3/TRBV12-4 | TGTGCCAGCAGTTTATTGGGACAAGGAAACAATGAGCAGTTCTTC | CASSLLGQGNNEQFF
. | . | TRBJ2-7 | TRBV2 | TGTGCCAAGGCCGAAAGGGACTCCCGGGGTGAGCAGTACTTC | CAKAERDSRGEQYF
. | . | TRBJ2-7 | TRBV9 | TGTGCCAGCAGCCCCCCGGGGACGTCCTACGAGCAGTACTTC | CASSPPGTSYEQYF
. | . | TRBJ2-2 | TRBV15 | TGTGCCACCAGCATAATGGACTCGAACACCGGGGAGCTGTTTTTT | CATSIMDSNTGELFF
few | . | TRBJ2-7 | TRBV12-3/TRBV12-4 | TGTGCCAGCAGCCAACGGTGGTACTACGAGCAGTACTTC | CASSQRWYYEQYF
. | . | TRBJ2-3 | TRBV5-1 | TGCGCCAGTGCTCCGACTAAGAAATCTGAAGATACGCAGTATTTT | CASAPTKKSEDTQYF
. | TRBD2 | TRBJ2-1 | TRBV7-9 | TGTGCCAGCATTAGACTAGCATCGGAAGATGAGCAGTTCTTC | CASIRLASEDEQFF
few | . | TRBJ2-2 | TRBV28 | TGTGCCAGCAGTTTTAGTCCCGAAGTCACGATTCGGGAGCTGTTTTTT | CASSFSPEVTIRELFF
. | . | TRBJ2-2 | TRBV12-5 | TGTGCTAGTGGTTTTCCACGGGCGAACACCGGGGAGCTGTTTTTT | CASGFPRANTGELFF
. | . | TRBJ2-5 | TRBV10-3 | TGTGCCATCAGTGAGCTCGGGGGCAACCAAGAGACCCAGTACTTC | CAISELGGNQETQYF
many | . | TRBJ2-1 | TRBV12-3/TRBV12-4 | TGTGCCAGCAGTCCCCAGGGCAATGAGCAGTTCTTC | CASSPQGNEQFF
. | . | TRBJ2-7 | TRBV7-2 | TGTGCCAGCAGCTGGAGTCCTACACTCTTCTACGAGCAGTACTTC | CASSWSPTLFYEQYF
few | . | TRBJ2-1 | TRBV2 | TGTGCCAGCAGTTTTTCGTCCGAACGGGGGAATGAGCAGTTCTTC | CASSFSSERGNEQFF
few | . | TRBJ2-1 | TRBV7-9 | TGTGCCAGCAGCTTCCCAGGGCTCGGGGATGAGCAGTTCTTC | CASSFPGLGDEQFF
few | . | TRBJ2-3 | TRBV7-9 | TGTGCCAGCAGCCTCACGGCAGATACGCAGTATTTT | CASSLTADTQYF
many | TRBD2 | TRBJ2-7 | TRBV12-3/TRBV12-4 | TGTGCCAGCAGTCCGGGGACTATTGGCTACGAGCAGTACTTC | CASSPGTIGYEQYF
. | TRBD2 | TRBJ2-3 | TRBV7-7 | TGTGCTAGCAGAACCTACGAGACTAGCCGCTTCACAGATACGCAGTATTTT | CASRTYETSRFTDTQYF
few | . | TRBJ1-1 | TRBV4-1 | TGCGCCAGCAGCCGAGCTGGACGGGGGAACACTGAAGCTTTCTTT | CASSRAGRGNTEAFF
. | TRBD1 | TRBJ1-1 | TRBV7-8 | TGTGCCAGCAGCTTAGTTGGGGGACAGGCTGAAGCTTTCTTT | CASSLVGGQAEAFF
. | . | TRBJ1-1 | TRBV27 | TGTGCCAGCGGAGGTGGGGTGGCAAAAACTGAAGCTTTCTTT | CASGGGVAKTEAFF
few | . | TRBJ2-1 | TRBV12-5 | TGTGCTAGTGGTTTGGTCAAGGGGGTTCAGGGGTACAATGAGCAGTTCTTC | CASGLVKGVQGYNEQFF